The 10 T cell receptor beta chains in this list originate from one sample, sequenced in a study of response to subunit inactivated influenza vaccine. TCRdb ran MiXCR on the RT-PCR reads and lists one entry per CDR3 protein. Of hundreds of thousands of distinct CDR3 sequences in the sample, approximately 15% were seen once. The sample was PBMCs from blood, taken around 14 days before vaccination. These receptors were obtained from a man over 45 who received an inactivated influenza vaccine.

Ten or more counts support this clonotype. J is TRBJ2-2 and V is TRBV4-1; 7 positions agree with TRBD1. Germline CDR1 and CDR2: MGHRA and YSYEKL. This CDR3 has 16 amino acids. V shed 6 bases, J shed 5 bases, and the junction held 12 bases outside the gene matches. The DNA for the CDR3 is TGCGCCAGCAGTGAACGGACAGGCCTGGGAACCGGGGAGCTGTTTTTT. This sequence encodes CASSERTGLGTGELFF.

The CDR3 is CASSLERGQTGELFF. DNA of the CDR3: TGTGCCAGCAGCTTGGAAAGGGGGCAAACCGGGGAGCTGTTTTTT. The chain is built from TRBV5-4 and TRBJ2-2; TRBD1 agrees at 7 bases. J was trimmed by 5 bases and V by 0 bases; bases with no gene match: 4. CDR1 is SGHNT and CDR2 is YYREEE in the germline V gene (reference sequence). The CDR3 contains 15 residues. Looking up the rest from reference TRBV5-4 and TRBJ2-2 gives the full variable domain: ETGVTQSPTHLIKTRGQQVTLRCSSQSGHNTVSWYQQALGQGPQFIFQYYREEENGRGNFPPRFSGLQFPNYSSELNVNALELDDSALYLCASSLERGQTGELFFGEGSRLTVL.

This clonotype was seen more than once but under ten times. V usage is TRBV12-2 and J usage is TRBJ2-1. TRBV12-2 is a listed pseudogene. This CDR3 region has 17 residues. The CDR3 loop reads CASRLVGIPSSYNEQFF. Written as DNA, the CDR3 is TGTGCAAGTCGCTTAGTGGGTATCCCGAGCTCCTACAATGAGCAGTTCTTC.

This clonotype was counted many times. V is TRBV5-1 and J is TRBJ1-1, with 7 positions matching TRBD1. V lost 5 bases and J lost 2; bases outside the gene matches: 9. The CDR3 sequence is 15 residues long. Germline V gene lookup returns CDR1 SGHRS and CDR2 YFSETQ. CDR3 protein: CASRTGSTINTEAFF. The CDR3 DNA reads as TGCGCCAGCAGGACAGGGTCAACCATAAACACTGAAGCTTTCTTT.

The chain is built from TRBV6-1 and TRBJ2-1; 14 nucleotides align to TRBD2. This CDR3 is built from 15 residues. Trimming removed 8 bases from V and 3 bases from J; junction bases left unmatched: 3. Germline lookup yields CDR1 MNHNS and CDR2 SASEGT. This chain's CDR3 is CASAGLAGVYNEQFF. As DNA, the CDR3 is TGTGCCAGCGCGGGACTAGCGGGAGTCTACAATGAGCAGTTCTTC.

V usage is TRBV14 and J usage is TRBJ1-1; 7 bases agree with TRBD1. Germline V CDR1 and CDR2: SGHDN, FVKESK. The CDR3 length is 15 residues. The V segment lost 3 bases and the J segment 4 bases; nucleotides outside the gene matches: 8. CDR3 region: CASSQRQGPTTEAFF. CDR3 coding DNA: TGTGCCAGCAGCCAGAGACAGGGACCGACCACTGAAGCTTTCTTT.

This clonotype was observed a handful of times. The rearrangement joins TRBV6-6 to TRBJ1-5; D gene ambiguous. The germline V gene encodes CDR1 MNHNY and CDR2 SVGAGI (reference sequence). The CDR3 runs to 13 residues. Trimming left V 1 base short and J 6 bases short, with 7 bases between. CDR3 nucleotides: TGTGCCAGCAGTTACTTGGGGAGTCAGCCCCAGCATTTT. This encodes CASSYLGSQPQHF.

This clonotype turned up a few times. The rearrangement uses TRBV6-2 or TRBV6-3 and TRBJ1-1; the match to TRBD1 covers 7 bases. The germline gives CDR1 MNHEY, CDR2 SVGEGT. There are 11 residues in the CDR3. J lost 9 bases, V lost 7 bases, and 5 bases had no gene match. The CDR3 bases are TGTGCCAGCAAACGGGACAGAAAAGCTTTCTTT. It translates to CASKRDRKAFF.

The chain couples TRBV27 to TRBJ2-6; 7 bases agree with TRBD1. Germline-derived CDR1 and CDR2 are MNHEY and SMNVEV (reference sequence). Germline trimming cut 5 bases from V and 0 bases from J; bases unmatched to any gene: 19. The CDR3 runs to 21 residues. This CDR3 is CASSPAGVQGVAISGANVLTF. CDR3 sequence (DNA): TGTGCCAGCAGTCCGGCAGGGGTGCAGGGGGTGGCGATCTCTGGGGCCAACGTCCTGACTTTC. The complete variable domain, with remaining parts taken from reference TRBV27 and TRBJ2-6, reads EAQVTQNPRYLITVTGKKLTVTCSQNMNHEYMSWYRQDPGLGLRQIYYSMNVEVTDKGDVPEGYKVSRKEKRNFPLILESPSPNQTSLYFCASSPAGVQGVAISGANVLTFGAGSRLTVL.

This chain links TRBV11-2 with TRBJ1-4, with D tentatively TRBD1 (5 bases). Germline assignment: CDR1 SGHAT and CDR2 FQNNGV. Trimming removed 5 bases from V and 7 bases from J, with 14 bases in between. The CDR3 has 14 amino acids. CDR3 sequence: CASSLGGSAEKLFF. The CDR3 DNA follows: TGTGCCAGCAGCCTGGGGGGGAGTGCTGAAAAACTGTTTTTT.